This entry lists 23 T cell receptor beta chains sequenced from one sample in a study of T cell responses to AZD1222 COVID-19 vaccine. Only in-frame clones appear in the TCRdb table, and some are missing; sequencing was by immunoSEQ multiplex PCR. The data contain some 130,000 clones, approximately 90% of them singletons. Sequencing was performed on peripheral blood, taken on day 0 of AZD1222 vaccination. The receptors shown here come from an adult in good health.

CDR3 sequence: CASSQDGSGSGETQYF. CDR3 coding DNA: TGTGCCAGCAGCCAAGATGGTAGCGGGAGTGGGGAGACCCAGTACTTC. The chain is built from TRBV4-2 and TRBJ2-5; 9 bases align to TRBD2. The germline gives CDR1 LGHNA, CDR2 YNFKEQ. The CDR3 length is 16 residues. V lost 0 bases, J lost 5 bases, and 7 bases stayed unmatched.

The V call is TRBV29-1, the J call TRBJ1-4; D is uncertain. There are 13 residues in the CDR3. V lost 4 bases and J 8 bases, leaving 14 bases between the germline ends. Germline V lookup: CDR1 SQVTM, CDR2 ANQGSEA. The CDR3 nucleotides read TGCAGCGTTGCCCTTAAGATGAACGAAAAACTGTTTTTT. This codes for CSVALKMNEKLFF.

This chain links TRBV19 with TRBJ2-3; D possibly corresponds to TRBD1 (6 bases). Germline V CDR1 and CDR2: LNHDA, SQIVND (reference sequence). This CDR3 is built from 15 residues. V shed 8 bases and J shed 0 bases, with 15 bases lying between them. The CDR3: CASSWTARSTDTQYF. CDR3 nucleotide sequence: TGTGCCAGTTCGTGGACAGCGCGGAGCACAGATACGCAGTATTTT.

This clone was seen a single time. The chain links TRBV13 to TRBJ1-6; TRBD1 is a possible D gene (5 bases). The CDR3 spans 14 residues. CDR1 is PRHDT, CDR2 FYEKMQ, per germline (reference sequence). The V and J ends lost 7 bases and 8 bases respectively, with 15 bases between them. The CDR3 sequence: CASTAWRGDSPLHF. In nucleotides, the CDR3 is TGTGCCAGCACCGCGTGGAGGGGAGATTCACCCCTCCACTTT.

In DNA form, the CDR3 reads TGTGCCATCAGTGAGTCAGGAGATAGCAATCAGCCCCAGCATTTT. Translation gives CAISESGDSNQPQHF. V usage is TRBV10-3 and J usage is TRBJ1-5; D call uncertain. Germline V CDR1 and CDR2: ENHRY, SYGVKD. This CDR3 spans 15 amino acids. With 0 bases removed from V and 0 bases from J, the gap between germline ends came to 6 bases.

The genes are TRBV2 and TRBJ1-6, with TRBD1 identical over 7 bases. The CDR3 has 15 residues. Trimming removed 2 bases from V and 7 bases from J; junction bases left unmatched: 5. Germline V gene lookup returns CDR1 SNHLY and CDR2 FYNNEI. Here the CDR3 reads CASSESDRENSPLHF. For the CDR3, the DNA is TGTGCCAGCAGTGAATCAGACAGGGAAAATTCACCCCTCCACTTT.

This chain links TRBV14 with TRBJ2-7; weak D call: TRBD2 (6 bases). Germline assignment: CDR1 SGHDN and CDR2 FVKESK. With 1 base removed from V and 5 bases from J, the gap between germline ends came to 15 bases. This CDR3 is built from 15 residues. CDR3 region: CASSQVRGALHEQYF. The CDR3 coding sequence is TGTGCCAGCAGCCAAGTACGCGGGGCTCTCCACGAGCAGTACTTC.

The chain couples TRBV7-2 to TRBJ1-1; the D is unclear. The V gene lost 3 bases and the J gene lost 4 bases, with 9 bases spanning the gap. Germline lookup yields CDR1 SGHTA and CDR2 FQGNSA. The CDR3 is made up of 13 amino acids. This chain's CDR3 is CASSFLKGTEAFF. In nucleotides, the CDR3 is TGTGCCAGCAGCTTTCTAAAGGGCACTGAAGCTTTCTTT.

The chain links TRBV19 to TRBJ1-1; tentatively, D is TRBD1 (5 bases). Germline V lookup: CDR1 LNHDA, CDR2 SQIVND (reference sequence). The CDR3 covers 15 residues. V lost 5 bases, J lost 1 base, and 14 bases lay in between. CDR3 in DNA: TGTGCCAGTAGTGTATTTATTGGGGCGAACACTGAAGCTTTCTTT. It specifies CASSVFIGANTEAFF.

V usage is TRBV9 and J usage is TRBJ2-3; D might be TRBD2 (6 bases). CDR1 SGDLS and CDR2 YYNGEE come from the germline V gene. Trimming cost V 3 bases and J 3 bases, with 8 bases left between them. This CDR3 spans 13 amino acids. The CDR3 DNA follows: TGTGCCAGCAGCGCGGGGGTTACAGATACGCAGTATTTT. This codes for CASSAGVTDTQYF.

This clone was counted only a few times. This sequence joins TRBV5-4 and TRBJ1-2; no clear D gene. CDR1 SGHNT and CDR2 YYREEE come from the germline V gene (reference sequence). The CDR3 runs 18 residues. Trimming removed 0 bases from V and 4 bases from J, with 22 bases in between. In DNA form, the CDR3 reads TGTGCCAGCAGCTTGGAGCCCCCTCATTGGTGGAACATCTATGGCTACACCTTC. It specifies CASSLEPPHWWNIYGYTF. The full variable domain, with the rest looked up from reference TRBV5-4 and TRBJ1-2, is ETGVTQSPTHLIKTRGQQVTLRCSSQSGHNTVSWYQQALGQGPQFIFQYYREEENGRGNFPPRFSGLQFPNYSSELNVNALELDDSALYLCASSLEPPHWWNIYGYTFGSGTRLTVV.

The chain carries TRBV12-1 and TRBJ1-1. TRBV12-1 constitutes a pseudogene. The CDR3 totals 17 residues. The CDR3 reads CASSLSGTKCMNTEAFF. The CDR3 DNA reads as TGTGCCAGCAGCCTTTCCGGGACCAAGTGTATGAACACTGAAGCTTTCTTT.

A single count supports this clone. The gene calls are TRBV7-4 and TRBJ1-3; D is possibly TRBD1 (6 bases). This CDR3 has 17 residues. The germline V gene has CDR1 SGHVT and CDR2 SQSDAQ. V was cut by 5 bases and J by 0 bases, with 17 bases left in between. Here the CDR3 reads CASSHARQDHSGNTIYF. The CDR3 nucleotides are TGTGCCAGCAGCCACGCTAGACAGGACCACTCTGGAAACACCATATATTTT.

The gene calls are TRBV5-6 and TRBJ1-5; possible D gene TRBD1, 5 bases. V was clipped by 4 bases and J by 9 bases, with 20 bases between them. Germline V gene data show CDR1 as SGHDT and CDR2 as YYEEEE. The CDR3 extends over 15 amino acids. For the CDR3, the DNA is TGTGCCAGCAGCAGTACCGGGACCGCCGTTGGGCCCCAGCATTTT. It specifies CASSSTGTAVGPQHF.

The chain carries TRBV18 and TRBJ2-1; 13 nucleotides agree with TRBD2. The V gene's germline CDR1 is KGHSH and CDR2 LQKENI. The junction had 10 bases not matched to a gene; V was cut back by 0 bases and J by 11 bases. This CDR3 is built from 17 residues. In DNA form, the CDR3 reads TGTGCCAGCTCACCACCGCGACTAGCGGGGGGAGGGGGACAGCAGTTCTTC. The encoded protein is CASSPPRLAGGGGQQFF.

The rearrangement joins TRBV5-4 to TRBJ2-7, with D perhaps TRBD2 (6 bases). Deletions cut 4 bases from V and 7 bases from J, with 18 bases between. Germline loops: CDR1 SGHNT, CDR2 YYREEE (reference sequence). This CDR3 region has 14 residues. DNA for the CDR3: TGTGCCAGCAGCGACGATGGAGGGCTCAAGGAGCAGTACTTC. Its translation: CASSDDGGLKEQYF.

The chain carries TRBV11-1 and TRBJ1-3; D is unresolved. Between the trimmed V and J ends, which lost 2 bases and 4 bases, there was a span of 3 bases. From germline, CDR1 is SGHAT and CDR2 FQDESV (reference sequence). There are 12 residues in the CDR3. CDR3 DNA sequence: TGTGCCAGCAGCTTATCCGGAAACACCATATATTTT. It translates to CASSLSGNTIYF.

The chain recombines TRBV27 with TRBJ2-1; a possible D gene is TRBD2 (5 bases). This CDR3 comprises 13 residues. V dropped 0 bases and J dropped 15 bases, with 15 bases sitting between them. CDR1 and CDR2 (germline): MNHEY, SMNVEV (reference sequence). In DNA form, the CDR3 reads TGTGCCAGCAGTTTATCGGGAGATAAGGACTGGTTCTTC. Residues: CASSLSGDKDWFF.

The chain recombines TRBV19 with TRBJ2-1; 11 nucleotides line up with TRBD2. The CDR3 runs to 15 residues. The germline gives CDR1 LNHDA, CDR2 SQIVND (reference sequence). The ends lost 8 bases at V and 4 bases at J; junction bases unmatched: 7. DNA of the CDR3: TGTGCCAGTGGTAGCGGGAGGGAGGGGTACAATGAGCAGTTCTTC. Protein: CASGSGREGYNEQFF.

The CDR3 DNA sequence: TGTGCCAGCAGTTTAACGGACAGCCCTTACACCGGGGAGCTGTTTTTT. This encodes CASSLTDSPYTGELFF. The chain joins TRBV27 to TRBJ2-2; possibly TRBD1 for D (6 bases). The CDR3 consists of 16 residues. Germline V gene lookup returns CDR1 MNHEY and CDR2 SMNVEV (reference sequence). The V and J ends lost 2 bases and 3 bases respectively, with 13 bases between them.

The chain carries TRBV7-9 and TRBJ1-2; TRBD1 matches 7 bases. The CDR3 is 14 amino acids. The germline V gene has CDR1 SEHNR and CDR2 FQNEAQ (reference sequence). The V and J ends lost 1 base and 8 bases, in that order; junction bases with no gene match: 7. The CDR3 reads CASSLDIGGQGYTF. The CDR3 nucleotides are TGTGCCAGCAGCTTAGATATAGGGGGCCAGGGCTACACCTTC.

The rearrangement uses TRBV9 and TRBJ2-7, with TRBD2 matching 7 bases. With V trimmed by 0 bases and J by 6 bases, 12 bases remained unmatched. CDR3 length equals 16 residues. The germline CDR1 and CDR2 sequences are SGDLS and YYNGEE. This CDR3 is CASSVGYDVGEGEQYF. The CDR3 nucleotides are TGTGCCAGCAGCGTAGGGTACGACGTGGGGGAGGGCGAGCAGTACTTC.

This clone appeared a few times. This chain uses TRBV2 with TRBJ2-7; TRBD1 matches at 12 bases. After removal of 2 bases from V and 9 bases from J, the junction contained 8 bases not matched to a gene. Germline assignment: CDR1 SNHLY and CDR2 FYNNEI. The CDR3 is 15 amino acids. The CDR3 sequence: CASSETGTGGSGQYF. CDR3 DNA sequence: TGTGCCAGCAGTGAAACCGGGACAGGGGGCAGTGGGCAGTACTTC.